The entry below describes one T cell receptor (beta chain). The identical CDR3 is also encoded by other nucleotide sequences in the sample. This entry is derived from a study of blood T cell repertoires in COVID-19. Study in general: Samples came from the United States, Italy and Spain, spanning acute and convalescent COVID-19. PBMCs, B-cell-depleted T cells, or T cells were the source of the cDNA or gDNA that made up the material.

Libraries were prepared by immunoSEQ multiplex PCR; TCRdb keeps only in-frame clonotypes and omits some of them. Here the sample spans around 140,000 clones, 80% to 90% being singletons. Trimming cost V 3 bases and J 2 bases, with 7 bases left between them. The CDR3 contains 13 residues. Source material: peripheral blood. This receptor was taken from a woman aged 55-70 years with acute or convalescent COVID-19. The chain couples TRBV12-3 or TRBV12-4 to TRBJ1-2; D remains ambiguous. The DNA of the CDR3 is TGTGCCAGCAGTTTCGCGGAAAACTATGGCTACACCTTC. The encoded protein is CASSFAENYGYTF.